This T cell receptor beta chain was obtained from a study of blood T cell repertoires in COVID-19. At the level of the study: Samples taken during acute and convalescent COVID-19 were collected in the United States, Italy and Spain. The cDNA or gDNA used as material had been derived from T cells, B-cell-depleted T cells, or PBMCs.

This CDR3 comprises 14 residues. V shed 4 bases and J shed 0 bases, with 10 bases lying between them. Germline-derived CDR1 and CDR2 are SGHRS and YFSETQ. Per the authors' pipeline: Estimates of nucleated cell counts were drawn from the amplification of reference gene primers. Data came from immunoSEQ multiplex PCR; TCRdb stores just in-frame clones and leaves some out. V, J and clone size derive from that table, while D and trimming were established from the DNA sequence. Found here are about 150,000 clones, around 80% of them singletons; the top ten hold less than 3.5%. The chain is built from TRBV5-1 and TRBJ1-1; D gene unclear. The receptor's source is a woman in her sixties or seventies with acute or convalescent COVID-19. Sample: peripheral blood. The CDR3 region is CASSPSAVNTEAFF. DNA for the CDR3: TGCGCCAGCAGCCCCAGTGCGGTGAACACTGAAGCTTTCTTT.